This T cell receptor beta chain appears in the sequencing data of a study of T-cell reconstitution after alpha-beta-depleted transplantation in children. The CDR3 is made up of 15 amino acids. CDR1 is DFQATT and CDR2 is SNEGSKA in the germline V gene (reference sequence). The V gene lost 0 bases and the J gene lost 4 bases, with 15 bases spanning the gap. Unique molecular identifiers were incorporated when the TCRbeta library was constructed. TCRdb called the PCR reads again in MiXCR, with one record for every CDR3 protein. The data hold roughly 590,000 distinct CDR3 sequences, with over 15% observed a single time. This clonotype was recorded many times.

The V call is TRBV20-1, the J call TRBJ1-1; the D is unclear. This material consisted of PBMCs from the stem cell graft donor, taken from the stem cell graft. The TCR sequence derives from a human donor who donated a stem cell graft to a child with acute myeloid leukemia. The CDR3 loop reads CSARETWRASTEAFF. The DNA for the CDR3 is TGCAGTGCTAGAGAAACGTGGAGGGCTAGCACTGAAGCTTTCTTT.